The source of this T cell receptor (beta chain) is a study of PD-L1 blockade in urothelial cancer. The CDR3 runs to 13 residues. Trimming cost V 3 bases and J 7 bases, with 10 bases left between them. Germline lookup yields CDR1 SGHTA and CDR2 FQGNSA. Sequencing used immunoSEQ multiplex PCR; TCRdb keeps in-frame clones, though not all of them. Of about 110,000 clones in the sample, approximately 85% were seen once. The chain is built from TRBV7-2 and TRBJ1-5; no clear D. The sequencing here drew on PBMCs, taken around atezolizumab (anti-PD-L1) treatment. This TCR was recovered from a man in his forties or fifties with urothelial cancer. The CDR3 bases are TGTGCCAGCAGCTTTTCAGAGGGACAGCCCCAGCATTTT. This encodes CASSFSEGQPQHF. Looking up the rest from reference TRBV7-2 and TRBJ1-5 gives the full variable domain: GAGVSQSPSNKVTEKGKDVELRCDPISGHTALYWYRQSLGQGLEFLIYFQGNSAPDKSGLPSDRFSAERTGGSVSTLTIQRTQQEDSAVYLCASSFSEGQPQHFGDGTRLSIL.